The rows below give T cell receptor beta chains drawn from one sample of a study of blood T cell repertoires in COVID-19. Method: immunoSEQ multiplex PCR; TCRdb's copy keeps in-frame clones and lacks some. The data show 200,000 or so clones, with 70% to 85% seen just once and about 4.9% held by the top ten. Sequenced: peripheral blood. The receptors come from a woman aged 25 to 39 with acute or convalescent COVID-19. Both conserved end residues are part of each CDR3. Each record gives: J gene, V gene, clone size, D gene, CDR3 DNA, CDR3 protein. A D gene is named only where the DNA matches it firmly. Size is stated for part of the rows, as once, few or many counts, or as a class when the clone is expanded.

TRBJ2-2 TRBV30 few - TGTGCCTGGAGTACACAGGGAGCCGGGGAGCTGTTTTTT CAWSTQGAGELFF
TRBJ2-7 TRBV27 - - TGTGCCAGCAGTTTGCGACAGAGATCCTACGAGCAGTACTTC CASSLRQRSYEQYF
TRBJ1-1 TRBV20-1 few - TGCAGTGCTAGAGGGCTTGAAGCTTTCTTT CSARGLEAFF
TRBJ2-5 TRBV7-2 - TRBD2 TGTGCCAGCAACATAGCGGGGGGGCGAGAGACCCAGTACTTC CASNIAGGRETQYF
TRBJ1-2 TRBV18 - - TGTGCCAGCTCACCGACAGTGGGCTATGGCTACACCTTC CASSPTVGYGYTF
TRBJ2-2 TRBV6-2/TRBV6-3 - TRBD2 TGTGCCAGCAGTTACCTGCCGGGGGGGCCGTACACCGGGGAGCTGTTTTTT CASSYLPGGPYTGELFF
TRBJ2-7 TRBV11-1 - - TGTGCCAGCAGATCGGACTACTACGAGCAGTACTTC CASRSDYYEQYF
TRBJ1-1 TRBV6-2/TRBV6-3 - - TGTGCCAGCAGTTTCAGGGTTGGGGCTGTGGAAGCTTTCTTT CASSFRVGAVEAFF
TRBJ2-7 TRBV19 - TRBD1 TGTGCCAGTAGTAAGGGTGTGCGACAGGGATTATCCTACGAGCAGTACTTC CASSKGVRQGLSYEQYF
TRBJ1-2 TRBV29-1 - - TGCAGCGTTGGGACATTCTATGGCTACACCTTC CSVGTFYGYTF
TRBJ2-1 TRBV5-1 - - TGCGCCAGCAGCTCCCGACAGGTGGGGCTGTCAATAGGCAATGAGCAGTTCTTC CASSSRQVGLSIGNEQFF